Each of the 16 T cell receptor beta chains below was sequenced from the same sample in a study of blood T cell repertoires in COVID-19. Generated by immunoSEQ multiplex PCR, the TCRdb table keeps only in-frame clones and is missing some. The data show 85,000 to 95,000 clones, with around 86% seen just once and approximately 4.4% held by the top ten. The sample consisted of peripheral blood. These TCRs come from a woman of 80 years or more with acute or convalescent COVID-19.

The chain joins TRBV19 to TRBJ2-3; 7 nucleotides agree with TRBD2. With V trimmed by 1 base and J by 4 bases, 8 bases remained unmatched. CDR1 and CDR2 (germline): LNHDA, SQIVND (reference sequence). The CDR3 sequence is 16 residues long. CDR3 nucleotide sequence: TGTGCCAGTAGTATAGGGGGGGAGGGGCGATCAGATACGCAGTATTTT. Translating it yields CASSIGGEGRSDTQYF.

This chain connects TRBV27 to TRBJ1-4, with TRBD1 matching 10 bases. Germline CDR1 MNHEY, CDR2 SMNVEV (reference sequence). This CDR3 contains 15 residues. The V segment lost 6 bases and the J segment 8 bases; nucleotides outside the gene matches: 9. The CDR3 is CASSTLGQGREKLFF. CDR3 nucleotide sequence: TGTGCCAGCAGCACGCTGGGACAGGGGCGAGAAAAACTGTTTTTT.

The rearrangement uses TRBV9 and TRBJ2-2; D unclear. The germline V gene encodes CDR1 SGDLS and CDR2 YYNGEE. Trimming removed 0 bases at V and 2 bases at J, with 11 bases between. CDR3 length equals 16 residues. CDR3 bases: TGTGCCAGCAGCGTAGGTACAGAAATTAACACCGGGGAGCTGTTTTTT. Its translation: CASSVGTEINTGELFF.

The chain is built from TRBV13 and TRBJ1-1; no reliable D call. Germline V gives CDR1 PRHDT, CDR2 FYEKMQ (reference sequence). This CDR3 is built from 11 residues. Trimming stripped 6 bases from V and 2 bases from J, with 4 bases between. CDR3 region: CASRLNTEAFF. The CDR3 DNA is TGTGCCAGCAGACTAAACACTGAAGCTTTCTTT.

This chain joins TRBV5-1 and TRBJ1-4; 7 bases line up with TRBD1. This CDR3 is 14 amino acids long. Germline V CDR1 and CDR2: SGHRS, YFSETQ. V shed 3 bases, J shed 7 bases, and the junction held 6 bases outside the gene matches. CDR3 residues: CASSSGTALEKLFF. The CDR3 region has the DNA TGCGCCAGCAGCTCCGGGACAGCCCTTGAAAAACTGTTTTTT.

The rearrangement uses TRBV15 and TRBJ1-5; D possibly corresponds to TRBD1 (6 bases). Trimming took off 0 bases at V and 8 bases at J, with 17 bases between the two ends. The CDR3 is 16 amino acids. The germline V gene encodes CDR1 LNHNV and CDR2 YYDKDF (reference sequence). CDR3 in amino acids: CATSRDLSQGNEPQHF. In nucleotides, the CDR3 is TGTGCCACCAGCAGAGATTTATCCCAGGGGAATGAGCCCCAGCATTTT.

The V gene is TRBV7-9, the J gene TRBJ1-2; 7 positions match TRBD1. Losses at the gene ends were 5 bases for V and 8 bases for J; bases not matched to a gene: 8. Per the germline V gene, CDR1 is SEHNR and CDR2 is FQNEAQ (reference sequence). The CDR3 is 13 residues long. DNA of the CDR3: TGTGCCAGCAGCCTTGGGACAGCTTCGGGCTACACCTTC. It specifies CASSLGTASGYTF.

The gene calls are TRBV6-5 and TRBJ2-7, with D possibly being TRBD1 (6 bases). CDR1 and CDR2 (germline): MNHEY, SVGAGI. The CDR3 is 15 amino acids. Trimming pared 8 bases from V and 0 bases from J, leaving 17 bases between. The CDR3 region has the DNA TGTGCCAGCTCAATAGGGGGTCCGAGCTCCTACGAGCAGTACTTC. Amino acid sequence: CASSIGGPSSYEQYF.

The rearrangement joins TRBV4-1 to TRBJ2-1; no clear D gene. The CDR3 length is 12 residues. The V end was cut by 3 bases, the J end by 10 bases, with 10 bases between. Germline CDR1 MGHRA, CDR2 YSYEKL. CDR3 bases: TGCGCCAGCAGCCAGGCCTTAACGGAGCAGTTCTTC. It codes for CASSQALTEQFF.

This chain uses TRBV3-1 (or the pseudogene TRBV3-2) with TRBJ2-3; TRBD2 matches at 9 bases. Trimming took 3 bases from V and 4 from J; bases not matched to a gene: 5. The CDR3 covers 15 residues. Germline V gene sequence: CDR1 LGHDT, CDR2 YNNKEL (reference sequence). CDR3 amino acids: CASSQAGGRSDTQYF. DNA of the CDR3: TGTGCCAGCAGCCAGGCGGGGGGGCGGTCAGATACGCAGTATTTT.

J is TRBJ2-7 and V is TRBV29-1; possibly TRBD2 for D (5 bases). CDR3 length: 13 residues. Germline V gene data show CDR1 as SQVTM and CDR2 as ANQGSEA. The CDR3 nucleotides are TGCAGTGGAAGGGAGACGGGCTCCTACGAGCAGTACTTC. Encoded protein: CSGRETGSYEQYF.

The DNA of the CDR3 is TGCGCCAGCAGTGATAACAATCAGCCCCAGCATTTT. Protein product: CASSDNNQPQHF. The gene calls are TRBV10-1 and TRBJ1-5, with D uncertain. The CDR3 length is 12 residues. Germline loops: CDR1 WNHNN, CDR2 SYGVQD (reference sequence). V was trimmed by 3 bases and J by 3 bases, leaving 3 bases between them.

The J gene is TRBJ1-6, the V gene TRBV19; TRBD1 aligns across 9 bases. This CDR3 is 15 amino acids long. J gave up 10 bases and V 7 bases, and 11 bases lay outside the gene matches. Looked up from germline, CDR1 is LNHDA and CDR2 is SQIVND (reference sequence). CDR3 nucleotide sequence: TGTGCCAGTACTTCAACAGGGGGCGGTTGGTCACCCCTCCACTTT. Amino acids: CASTSTGGGWSPLHF.

The chain links TRBV27 to TRBJ1-2; 7 bases are shared with TRBD1. Germline V lookup: CDR1 MNHEY, CDR2 SMNVEV (reference sequence). The CDR3 sequence is 16 residues long. V lost 1 base and J lost 6; bases outside the gene matches: 11. The CDR3 loop is CASSLFGDTGVHGYTF. CDR3 DNA: TGTGCCAGCAGTTTATTTGGGGACACAGGGGTCCATGGCTACACCTTC.

The rearrangement uses TRBV21-1 and TRBJ1-1; the table's D gene call, TRBD1, was not cross checked with the DNA. TRBV21-1 is reported as a pseudogene. The CDR3 runs 15 residues. The CDR3 spells CASSKSGHRNTEAFF. The DNA for the CDR3 is TGTGCCAGCAGCAAATCGGGACACCGGAACACTGAAGCTTTCTTT.

The chain carries TRBV6-5 and TRBJ2-1, with D maybe TRBD1 (6 bases). Germline V gene lookup returns CDR1 MNHEY and CDR2 SVGAGI. The CDR3 loop spans 14 amino acids. V lost 11 bases, J lost 3 bases, and 17 bases lay in between. The CDR3: CAGKTGLNYNEQFF. DNA of the CDR3: TGTGCCGGCAAGACAGGTCTGAACTACAATGAGCAGTTCTTC.